This T cell receptor beta chain was sequenced during a study of blood T cell repertoires in COVID-19. Background on the study: Specimens from acute and convalescent COVID-19 originated in the United States, Italy and Spain.

With V trimmed by 5 bases and J by 2 bases, 2 bases remained unmatched. The germline V gene has CDR1 SGHTA and CDR2 FQGTGA. This CDR3 has 15 amino acids. Method: immunoSEQ multiplex PCR; TCRdb's copy keeps in-frame clones and lacks some. The sample consists of roughly 250,000 clones, about 88% of them appearing once. V usage is TRBV7-3 and J usage is TRBJ2-2; 10 bases fit TRBD1. The TCR originated in a woman between 40 and 50 years old who had recovered from COVID-19. Specimen: peripheral blood. This CDR3 reads CASSRDRGNTGELFF. CDR3 nucleotide sequence: TGTGCCAGCAGCCGGGACAGGGGAAACACCGGGGAGCTGTTTTTT. The variable domain in full, completed from reference TRBV7-3 and TRBJ2-2, reads GAGVSQTPSNKVTEKGKYVELRCDPISGHTALYWYRQSLGQGPEFLIYFQGTGAADDSGLPNDRFFAVRPEGSVSTLKIQRTERGDSAVYLCASSRDRGNTGELFFGEGSRLTVL.